This TCR beta chain was captured by sequencing in a study of blood T cell repertoires in COVID-19. Study at large: Collection of acute and convalescent COVID-19 samples took place in the United States, Italy and Spain. In each case, the material was cDNA or gDNA derived from T cells, B-cell-depleted T cells, or PBMCs.

The assay was immunoSEQ multiplex PCR, and TCRdb's table has in-frame clones only and misses some. The data contain some 320,000 clones, around 87% of them singletons. The cohort comprised adults aged roughly 18 to 100 years residing in some 24 US areas. CDR3 length equals 16 residues. Looked up from germline, CDR1 is SGHAT and CDR2 is FQNNGV. The V segment lost 1 base and the J segment 6 bases; nucleotides outside the gene matches: 8. Sequencing was performed on PBMCs or T cells enriched from blood (not recorded which). V and J are TRBV11-2 and TRBJ1-5, with 8 bases lining up with TRBD1. This TCR was recovered from a young woman who had recovered from COVID-19. The CDR3 here is CASSLGTGTGAQPQHF. Written as DNA, the CDR3 is TGTGCCAGCAGCTTAGGGACCGGGACAGGCGCTCAGCCCCAGCATTTT.